This TCR beta chain appears in the sequencing data of a study of OX40 agonist ivuxolimab in advanced cancers. Study overall: Two patients with cutaneous melanoma and one with hepatocellular carcinoma, three in total, showed partial responses.

Repertoires were generated with immunoSEQ multiplex PCR, while TCRdb's copy carries only in-frame clones and drops some. The data hold about 74,000 clones, with more than 65% observed a single time. The CDR3 contains 14 residues. Germline V gene data show CDR1 as SGHAT and CDR2 as FQDESV (reference sequence). Trimming took 5 bases from V and 2 from J, leaving 13 bases between them. This chain uses TRBV11-1 with TRBJ2-7, with D possibly being TRBD1 or TRBD2 (6 bases each). The TCR sequence derives from an adult with an advanced solid tumor such as melanoma, head and neck, liver or kidney cancer. Sequencing used CD4+ or CD8+ T cells sorted from blood, obtained in a trial of the OX40 agonist ivuxolimab. The CDR3 region has the DNA TGTGCCAGCAGCCAAGGTAGGGGGGCCTACGAGCAGTACTTC. Protein product: CASSQGRGAYEQYF.